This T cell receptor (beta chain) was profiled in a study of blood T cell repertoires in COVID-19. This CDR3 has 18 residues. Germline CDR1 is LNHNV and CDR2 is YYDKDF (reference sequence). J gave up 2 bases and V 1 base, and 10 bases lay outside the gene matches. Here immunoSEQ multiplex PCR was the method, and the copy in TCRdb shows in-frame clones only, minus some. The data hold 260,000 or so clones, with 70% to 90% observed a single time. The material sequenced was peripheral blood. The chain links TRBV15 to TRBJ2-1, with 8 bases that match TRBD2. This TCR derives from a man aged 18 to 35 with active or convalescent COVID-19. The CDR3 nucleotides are TGTGCCACCAGCAGAGTGGGACGGGGGGGGACCCCCTACAATGAGCAGTTCTTC. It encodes CATSRVGRGGTPYNEQFF.